This T cell receptor (beta chain) is drawn from a study of neoadjuvant anti-PD-1 for oral cavity cancer. Overall study context: Before surgery, most patients got three to four biweekly 3 mg/kg nivolumab doses. Whole-study results and caveats: Only three patients per response group were TCR-analyzed; validation needed. Treg/Th17 ratio rose with pretreatment blood and fell with post-treatment tumor TCRbeta clonality.

This clone has more than one count but fewer than ten. Its antigen is undetermined. Germline CDR1 is MNHNS and CDR2 is SASEGT. Between the trimmed V and J ends, which lost 7 bases and 4 bases, there was a span of 13 bases. CDR3 length: 13 residues. Measured with immunoSEQ multiplex PCR; TCRdb has only the in-frame clones, and not every one. The sample lists 55,000 to 75,000 clones, less than 90% occurring once. Time point of the sample: after neoadjuvant nivolumab, at surgical resection. No culture or expansion preceded analysis of these blood cells. The TCR originated in a person between 35 and 79 years old with oral cavity squamous cell carcinoma. The sample consisted of PBMCs, taken after nivolumab (anti-PD-1) treatment. V usage is TRBV6-1 and J usage is TRBJ1-2; D is possibly TRBD1 (6 bases). The CDR3 loop reads CASTPTGFYGYTF. CDR3 DNA: TGTGCCAGCACCCCCACAGGGTTCTATGGCTACACCTTC.